A single sample is the source of the 5 T cell receptor beta chains below, sequenced in a study of cytomegalovirus exposure and HLA in healthy donors. The repertoire was sequenced with immunoSEQ multiplex PCR; TCRdb's copy has only in-frame clones and lacks some. There are 70,000 to 75,000 clones in the sample; approximately 94% occur only once, and under 2% lies in the top ten. Sequencing used PBMCs. These receptor sequences come from a woman in her late teens or twenties in good health and CMV-seropositive.

This chain connects TRBV10-1 to TRBJ2-3; 13 bases are a match to TRBD2. Germline V lookup: CDR1 WNHNN, CDR2 SYGVQD (reference sequence). V lost 7 bases, J lost 7 bases, and 11 bases stayed unmatched. The CDR3 length is 16 residues. The CDR3 here is CASNSHGTSGVNTQYF. The CDR3 coding sequence is TGCGCCAGCAACTCCCACGGGACTAGCGGGGTGAATACGCAGTATTTT.

The rearrangement links TRBV5-1 to TRBJ2-5; a weak D match, TRBD2 (6 bases). Trimming left V 4 bases short and J 5 bases short, with 9 bases between. CDR1 is SGHRS, CDR2 YFSETQ, per germline. This CDR3 is 12 amino acids long. Written as DNA, the CDR3 is TGCGCCAGCAGCCCGGAGGGGGAGACCCAGTACTTC. This sequence encodes CASSPEGETQYF.

The V call is TRBV25-1, the J call TRBJ1-1; TRBD1 might be the D (5 bases). The CDR3 spans 15 residues. Trimming removed 6 bases from V and 6 bases from J, with 20 bases in between. Per the germline V gene, CDR1 is MGHDK and CDR2 is SYGVNS. The chain's CDR3 is CASSLGGYTRAEAFF. CDR3 nucleotides: TGTGCCAGCAGCCTCGGGGGGTACACACGAGCTGAAGCTTTCTTT. Full variable domain (rest looked up from reference TRBV25-1 and TRBJ1-1): EADIYQTPRYLVIGTGKKITLECSQTMGHDKMYWYQQDPGMELHLIHYSYGVNSTEKGDLSSESTVSRIRTEHFPLTLESARPSHTSQYLCASSLGGYTRAEAFFGQGTRLTVV.

The rearrangement joins TRBV6-1 to TRBJ2-7; 8 bases agree with TRBD1. CDR1 is MNHNS and CDR2 is SASEGT in the germline V gene. V was pared by 5 bases and J by 2 bases, with 8 bases of the junction left unmatched. The CDR3 is made up of 15 amino acids. The chain's CDR3 is CASSPRGQATYEQYF. CDR3 DNA sequence: TGTGCCAGCAGTCCGAGGGGACAGGCTACCTACGAGCAGTACTTC.

The chain is built from TRBV9 and TRBJ2-7, with D possibly matching TRBD2 (6 bases). The germline CDR1 and CDR2 sequences are SGDLS and YYNGEE. V lost 1 base and J lost 0, with 11 bases in between. The CDR3 consists of 15 residues. The CDR3 spells CASSVKGSGSYEQYF. In DNA, the CDR3 is TGTGCCAGCAGCGTAAAGGGTAGCGGCTCCTACGAGCAGTACTTC.